This TCR beta chain is drawn from a study of blood T cell repertoires in COVID-19. From germline, CDR1 is KGHSH and CDR2 LQKENI. V was pared by 2 bases and J by 4 bases, with 10 bases of the junction left unmatched. There are 16 residues in the CDR3. Per the original data handling: Amplifying reference gene primers gave estimates of nucleated cell counts. Assay: immunoSEQ multiplex PCR; the TCRdb copy retains only in-frame clones and omits some. The V and J calls and clone size are taken from that table; D and trimming were inferred from the DNA. The table shows approximately 98,000 clones, with over 80% occurring only once.

The V and J genes are TRBV18 and TRBJ1-1, with 7 bases aligning to TRBD1. The TCR sequence derives from a man aged 80 or over with acute or convalescent COVID-19. Sample: peripheral blood. CDR3 coding DNA: TGTGCCAGCTCACCAAGGGACAGCAGGGGTGGCACTGAAGCTTTCTTT. This codes for CASSPRDSRGGTEAFF. Using reference TRBV18 and TRBJ1-1 for the parts outside the CDR3, the full variable domain is NAGVMQNPRHLVRRRGQEARLRCSPMKGHSHVYWYRQLPEEGLKFMVYLQKENIIDESGMPKERFSAEFPKEGPSILRIQQVVRGDSAAYFCASSPRDSRGGTEAFFGQGTRLTVV.